This T cell receptor beta chain was retrieved from a study of PD-L1 blockade in urothelial cancer. Noted time point: peripheral blood 6 weeks after treatment start. The CDR3 is 16 amino acids. Germline V gene lookup returns CDR1 SEHNR and CDR2 FQNEAQ (reference sequence). The V and J ends lost 2 bases and 8 bases respectively, with 18 bases between them. This clone was recorded only once. Repertoires were generated with immunoSEQ multiplex PCR, while TCRdb's copy carries only in-frame clones and drops some. The data show 23,000 or so clones, more than 70% seen once. Material: PBMCs, obtained around atezolizumab (anti-PD-L1) treatment. The chain has TRBV7-9 and TRBJ1-4; the D gene is possibly TRBD1 (5 bases). The receptor's source is a man between 65 and 85 years old with urothelial cancer. CDR3 nucleotides: TGTGCCAGCAGCTTATTAATGGGCAGGGATGGAGAAAAACTGTTTTTT. Protein: CASSLLMGRDGEKLFF.